This TCR beta chain was sequenced during a study of CD8+ T cells in alopecia areata listed by TCRdb under 2018. Study-level background: The treated patients took part in an open-label pilot trial in which moderate-to-severe alopecia areata was treated with oral tofacitinib at 5 to 10 mg twice daily. The study used high-throughput TCRbeta sequencing to examine T cell clonal expansion in alopecia areata, in both the C3H/HeJ mouse model and human patients. Tofacitinib was given for 6 to 18 months, followed by 6 months of follow-up off drug to assess delayed response and recurrence. Biopsies were taken from tofacitinib-treated patients at baseline and again at 4 and 24 weeks into treatment, and several of those patients also had a later scalp biopsy. Human TCRbeta sequencing covered scalp tissue and sorted CD4+ and CD8+ peripheral blood T cells from patchy and totalis/universalis alopecia areata patients and healthy controls. TCRbeta CDR3 regions were amplified by immunoSEQ multiplex PCR with 35 Vbeta forward and 13 Jbeta reverse primers. Scalp clonality was compared across normal scalp (n=4), patchy alopecia areata scalp (n=8), and alopecia totalis/universalis scalp (n=8). RNA was extracted with the PAXgene miRNA kit for fixed scalp, the miRNeasy kit for PBMCs, and the RNeasy kit for mouse skin. Findings and caveats that apply to the study as a whole: Resident alphabeta T cells in normal human skin are also sequenced, complicating scalp TCR repertoire analysis, unlike mouse skin dominated by gammadelta T cells. Lesional scalp, especially in alopecia totalis/universalis, showed higher clonality and more expanded CD8+ clones than normal scalp, suggesting antigenic drive. Shared TCR sequences between patients were less evident than in mice, which may be partly attributable to HLA diversity in the patient population.

The time point label on this specimen signifies: baseline before oral tofacitinib. Peripheral blood and lesional scalp punch biopsies were obtained from patients with alopecia areata. After PBMCs were isolated by density centrifugation and stained for CD3, CD4 and CD8, a FACSAria was used to sort CD4+ and CD8+ T cells. A remark on this clone: Its binding antigen is unknown. Qualities for individual bases were not recorded, and no much larger clone is one base off.

V is reduced by 1 base and J by 1 base, leaving a spacing of 4 bases between them. CDR3 length: 12 amino acids, cysteine to phenylalanine. The entry retains the CDR3 DNA only, 36 bases that are in frame from base 1. CDR1 and CDR2, looked up from the germline V gene, are SQVTM and ANQGSEA. Library preparation was by the immunoSEQ multiplex PCR assay. For TCR sequencing, RNA was extracted from every sample and reverse transcribed into cDNA to serve as template. SuperScript III was used for first-strand cDNA synthesis, primed with a 2:1 mix of oligo-dT and random hexamers. Amplification bias was assessed with a synthetic immune receptor repertoire, and residual bias was removed computationally. As for how the authors treated the data: Raw reads were preprocessed to remove errors, and CDR3 was defined according to IMGT conventions as the region from the conserved cysteine to phenylalanine. Clonality was computed as 1 minus the Shannon entropy, with the entropy normalized by log2 of the number of productive unique TCRs. Whether scalp clones were CD4 or CD8 was inferred by matching scalp TCRbeta sequences against CD4 and CD8 repertoires sorted from blood. TCRdb provides this immuneACCESS table in a form limited to in-frame rearrangements. Some clones are lacking; in checked studies, under half of them reflect an unresolved V gene, and why the rest are absent is not known. V, J and clone size derive from that table, while D and trimming were established from the DNA sequence. The sample includes approximately 150,000 clones, with about nine tenths observed a single time. Jointly, the top ten make up around 15% of the sample.

The sequence came from a human donor with alopecia areata. The sequence links TRBV29-1 to TRBJ1-1; the D gene is unclear. The input for sequencing was CD8+ T cells sorted from blood, taken at week 0. The DNA sequence follows: TGCAGCGTTGAAGTTGAGAACACTGAAGCTTTCTTT. Translated, this gives CSVEVENTEAFF.